This T cell receptor (beta chain) is drawn from a study of beta chain features in type 1 diabetes. Study at large: Regarding age, gender and cell yields, patients proved similar to healthy donors.

This clone occurred a few times. Its antigen remains unidentified. The sequenced template was cDNA made from the entire isolated RNA. Only in-frame clones appear in the TCRdb table, and some are missing; sequencing was by immunoSEQ multiplex PCR. The sample shows 150,000 to 200,000 clones, roughly 60% of them seen only once. The study's findings and limits: Naive, central memory and Treg TCRB repertoires seemed to resemble each other more closely in patients than they did in healthy donors. Type 1 diabetes patients had TCRB CDR3s that were shorter (moderately but significantly so) in all four CD4+ subsets.

Germline V CDR1 and CDR2: SGHRS, YFSETQ. This CDR3 has 13 residues. V shed 2 bases and J shed 7 bases, with 13 bases lying between them. The V gene is TRBV5-1, the J gene TRBJ2-7; weak D call: TRBD1 (6 bases). The clonotype originates from a man aged 25-45 years with type 1 diabetes. Sample: naive CD4+ T cells from blood. This CDR3 is CASSLEQGTEQYF. For the CDR3, the DNA is TGCGCCAGCAGCTTAGAACAGGGAACGGAGCAGTACTTC.